The entry below gives a single T cell receptor (beta chain) sequence along with its context. Its antigen is currently unknown. This sample is drawn from a study of OX40 agonist ivuxolimab in advanced cancers. Study in general: Patients enrolled in dose escalation were diagnosed with hepatocellular carcinoma, melanoma, renal cell or head and neck cancer. Partial responses were achieved by three patients, of whom one had hepatocellular carcinoma and two had cutaneous melanoma.

Generated by immunoSEQ multiplex PCR, the TCRdb table keeps only in-frame clones and is missing some. The table lists 15,000 to 20,000 clones, approximately 85% of them singletons. Study findings and constraints: Some nonresponders additionally presented with little normalized T-cell clonal expansion.

This CDR3 spans 15 amino acids. Between the trimmed V and J ends, which lost 2 bases and 0 bases, there was a span of 9 bases. In germline, CDR1 is MNHEY, CDR2 SMNVEV (reference sequence). The origin of this receptor is an adult with an advanced solid tumor such as melanoma, head and neck, liver or kidney cancer. Sample: CD4+ or CD8+ T cells sorted from blood, taken in a trial of the OX40 agonist ivuxolimab. The rearrangement uses TRBV27 and TRBJ2-3; D is uncertain. The CDR3 sequence: CASSLIVGSTDTQYF. The CDR3 nucleotides are TGTGCCAGCAGTTTAATCGTGGGCAGCACAGATACGCAGTATTTT.